A selection of T cell receptor beta chains follows, all from one sample in a study of blood T cell repertoires in COVID-19. Profiling relied on immunoSEQ multiplex PCR, and the TCRdb table lists in-frame clones only, not all of them. The sample holds some 100,000 clones; 70% to 90% are singletons and the top ten take about 8%. The sequencing input was peripheral blood. Receptors originate from a woman in her sixties or seventies with acute or convalescent COVID-19. The CDR3 runs from the conserved cysteine through the conserved F or W. A D gene is named only where the DNA matches it firmly. Some rows have no size entry. The others give once, few or many, or a class for an expanded clone.

>TRBV29-1|TRBJ2-2|-|TRBD1
TGCAGCGTTGAACCGACAGGGCCCGGGGAGCTGTTTTTT
CSVEPTGPGELFF
>TRBV4-1|TRBJ2-7|-|TRBD2
TGCGCCAGCAGCCTGGGGACTAGCGGACCAGAGCAGTACTTC
CASSLGTSGPEQYF
>TRBV24-1|TRBJ2-1|-|TRBD2
TGTGCCACCAGTGATCGTAGCGGGGGGGCCAATGAGCAGTTCTTC
CATSDRSGGANEQFF
>TRBV27|TRBJ2-7|-|TRBD2
TGTGCCACTTCGCCACTCGGAGGGGGACTAGCGGGCTCCTACGAGCAGTACTTC
CATSPLGGGLAGSYEQYF
>TRBV28|TRBJ1-5|-|TRBD1
TGTGCCAGCAGTGGCCGGGACAGGGGGTATCGTCAGCCCCAGCATTTT
CASSGRDRGYRQPQHF
>TRBV10-1|TRBJ1-1|once|TRBD1
TGCGCCAGCAGTGGGAACAGGGGGCTCACTGAAGCTTTCTTT
CASSGNRGLTEAFF
>TRBV6-1|TRBJ1-5|-|-
TGTGCCAGCAGTGAAGCGGGGGCCACAGTCCAGCATTTT
CASSEAGATVQHF
>TRBV5-5|TRBJ2-7|-|TRBD1
TGTGCCAGCAGCGAGGGACAGGCTGAAGGGCACGAGCAGTACTTC
CASSEGQAEGHEQYF
>TRBV6-8|TRBJ1-1|-|-
TGTGCCAGCAGTTACCCTGAGTGCACTGAAGCTTTCTTT
CASSYPECTEAFF
>TRBV11-2|TRBJ2-7|few|TRBD1
TGTGCCAGCAGCTACAACCACGGACAGGGGGCGTCCGAGCAGTACTTC
CASSYNHGQGASEQYF
>TRBV18|TRBJ2-3|-|TRBD2
TGTGCCAGCTCACCACTCCTCGGGGGGTATGCAGATACGCAGTATTTT
CASSPLLGGYADTQYF